This T cell receptor (beta chain) was sequenced during a study of spatial heterogeneity in lung cancer. Whole-study context: In cases with available follow-up PBMC samples, these were sequenced at a median of approximately two years after resection. On average, each unique TCR and UMI combination appeared more than ten times in raw reads.

One entry per CDR3 protein results from TCRdb running MiXCR on the 5' RACE reads. Here the sample spans around 110,000 distinct CDR3 sequences, roughly an eighth being singletons. Described time point: blood at routine non-recurrence follow-up after resection. Whole RNA, isolated from tumor, nontumor lung or frozen PBMC, was sequenced without prior sorting. The CDR3 has 14 amino acids. V gave up 8 bases and J gave up 6 bases; unmatched junction bases: 7. Germline-derived CDR1 and CDR2 are MNHNS and SASEGT. This clonotype was seen ten or more times. The chain combines TRBV6-1 with TRBJ2-3; 11 nucleotides match TRBD1. Here the sequenced sample was PBMCs, taken at follow-up. The TCR sequence derives from a male donor with early-stage non-small cell lung cancer. DNA of the CDR3: TGTGCCAGCTCGGACAGGGGGCTGCGGGATACGCAGTATTTT. It is translated as CASSDRGLRDTQYF.